This entry lists 5 T cell receptor beta chains sequenced from one sample in a study of blood T cells in healthy people across ages. Combining a sample-barcoded 5' primer with a J-beta primer mix, a second PCR ran for roughly 7 to 12 cycles. TCRdb used MiXCR to reprocess the 5' RACE reads, holding one entry per CDR3 protein. The sample lists just under 750,000 distinct CDR3 sequences, 22% seen once, with roughly a fifth in the top ten. The sequenced sample was blood. The receptors were gathered from a man aged 70 or older in good health.

This chain joins TRBV20-1 and TRBJ2-1; 11 bases are shared with TRBD2. Germline-derived CDR1 and CDR2 are DFQATT and SNEGSKA (reference sequence). J was trimmed by 8 bases and V by 3 bases; bases with no gene match: 6. The CDR3 length is 14 residues. The CDR3 DNA follows: TGCAGTGCTAGCCTAACTAGCGGGGGTGATGAGCAGTTCTTC. As protein: CSASLTSGGDEQFF.

In its sample, this clonotype was seen once. The chain has TRBV3-1 and TRBJ2-1, with D perhaps matching TRBD2 (7 bases). This CDR3 spans 15 amino acids. Germline lookup yields CDR1 LGHDT and CDR2 YNNKEL (reference sequence). Trimming removed 0 bases from V and 10 bases from J, with 16 bases in between. The CDR3 bases are TGTGCCAGCAGCCAAGAGGGGGGGCACATGAGAGAGCAGTTCTTC. The encoded protein is CASSQEGGHMREQFF.

V usage is TRBV6-5 and J usage is TRBJ1-2; D call uncertain. The CDR3 runs to 14 residues. The V gene's germline CDR1 is MNHEY and CDR2 SVGAGI. Between the trimmed V and J ends, which lost 2 bases and 10 bases, there was a span of 17 bases. The CDR3 loop is CASSYLGEMADYTF. The CDR3 DNA reads TGTGCCAGCAGTTACCTTGGGGAAATGGCTGACTACACCTTC.

The chain joins TRBV7-2 to TRBJ1-2; no firm D call. CDR1 and CDR2 (germline): SGHTA, FQGNSA. The CDR3 is 14 amino acids. With 2 bases removed from V and 6 bases from J, the gap between germline ends came to 13 bases. CDR3 in amino acids: CASSLRGKGNGYTF. The CDR3 region has the DNA TGTGCCAGCAGCTTAAGAGGGAAAGGGAATGGCTACACCTTC.

The rearrangement uses TRBV10-3 and TRBJ2-7; D perhaps matches TRBD2 (5 bases). This CDR3 has 12 amino acids. V lost 8 bases to trimming and J lost 2 bases, with 10 bases between them. Germline loops: CDR1 ENHRY, CDR2 SYGVKD. CDR3 DNA sequence: TGTGCCATCTCCCGCGGGCCCTACGAGCAGTACTTC. This sequence encodes CAISRGPYEQYF.